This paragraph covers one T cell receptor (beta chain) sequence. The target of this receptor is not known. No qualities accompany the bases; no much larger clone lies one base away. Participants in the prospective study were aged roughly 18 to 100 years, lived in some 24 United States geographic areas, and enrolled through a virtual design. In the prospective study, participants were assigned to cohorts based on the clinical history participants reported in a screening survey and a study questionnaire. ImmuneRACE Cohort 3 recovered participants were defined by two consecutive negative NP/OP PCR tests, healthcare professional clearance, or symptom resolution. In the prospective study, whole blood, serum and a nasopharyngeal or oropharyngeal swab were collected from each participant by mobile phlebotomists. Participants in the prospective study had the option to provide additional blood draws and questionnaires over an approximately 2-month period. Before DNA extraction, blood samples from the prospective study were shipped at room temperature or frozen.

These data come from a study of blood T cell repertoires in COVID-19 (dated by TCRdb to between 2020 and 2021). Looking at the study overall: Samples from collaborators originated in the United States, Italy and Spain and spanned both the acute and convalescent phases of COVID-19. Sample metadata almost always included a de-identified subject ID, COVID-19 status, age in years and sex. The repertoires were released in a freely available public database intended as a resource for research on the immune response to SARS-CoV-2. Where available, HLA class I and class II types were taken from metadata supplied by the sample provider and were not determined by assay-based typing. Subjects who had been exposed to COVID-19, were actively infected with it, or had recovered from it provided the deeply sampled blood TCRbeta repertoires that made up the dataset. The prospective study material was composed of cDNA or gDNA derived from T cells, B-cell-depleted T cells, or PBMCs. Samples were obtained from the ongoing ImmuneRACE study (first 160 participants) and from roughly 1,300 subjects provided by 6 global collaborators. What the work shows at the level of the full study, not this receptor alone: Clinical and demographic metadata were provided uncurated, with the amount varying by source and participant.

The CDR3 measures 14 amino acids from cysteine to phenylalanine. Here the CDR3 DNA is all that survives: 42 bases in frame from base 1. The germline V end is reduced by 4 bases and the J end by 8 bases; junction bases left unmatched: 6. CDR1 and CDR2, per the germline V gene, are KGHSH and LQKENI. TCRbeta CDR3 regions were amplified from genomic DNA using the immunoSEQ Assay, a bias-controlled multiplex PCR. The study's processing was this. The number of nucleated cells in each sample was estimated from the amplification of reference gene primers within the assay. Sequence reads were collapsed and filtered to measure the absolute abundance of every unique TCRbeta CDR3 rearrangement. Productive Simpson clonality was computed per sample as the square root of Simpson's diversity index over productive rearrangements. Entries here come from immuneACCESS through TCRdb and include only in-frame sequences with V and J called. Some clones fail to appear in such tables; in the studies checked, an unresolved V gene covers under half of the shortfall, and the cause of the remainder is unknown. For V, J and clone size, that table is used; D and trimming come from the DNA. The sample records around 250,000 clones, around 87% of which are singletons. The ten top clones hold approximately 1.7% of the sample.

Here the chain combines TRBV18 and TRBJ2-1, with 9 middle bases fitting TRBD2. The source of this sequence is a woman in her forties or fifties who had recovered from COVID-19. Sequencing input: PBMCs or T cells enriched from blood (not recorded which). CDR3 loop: CASSQGLAVDEQFF. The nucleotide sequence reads TGTGCCAGCTCACAGGGACTAGCTGTCGATGAGCAGTTCTTC.